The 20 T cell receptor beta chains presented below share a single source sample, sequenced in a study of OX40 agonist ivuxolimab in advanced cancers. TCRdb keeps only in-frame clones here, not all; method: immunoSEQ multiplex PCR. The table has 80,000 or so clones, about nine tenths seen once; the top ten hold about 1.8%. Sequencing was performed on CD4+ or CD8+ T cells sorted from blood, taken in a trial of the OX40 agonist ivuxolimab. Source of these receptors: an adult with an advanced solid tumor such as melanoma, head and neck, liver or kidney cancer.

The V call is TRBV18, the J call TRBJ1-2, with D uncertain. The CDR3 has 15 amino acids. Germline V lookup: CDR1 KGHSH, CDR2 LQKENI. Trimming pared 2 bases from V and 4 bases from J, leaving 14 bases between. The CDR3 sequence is CASSPEGHNSYGYTF. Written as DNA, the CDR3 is TGTGCCAGCTCACCAGAAGGGCACAACTCCTATGGCTACACCTTC. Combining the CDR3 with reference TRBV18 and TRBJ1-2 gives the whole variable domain NAGVMQNPRHLVRRRGQEARLRCSPMKGHSHVYWYRQLPEEGLKFMVYLQKENIIDESGMPKERFSAEFPKEGPSILRIQQVVRGDSAAYFCASSPEGHNSYGYTFGSGTRLTVV.

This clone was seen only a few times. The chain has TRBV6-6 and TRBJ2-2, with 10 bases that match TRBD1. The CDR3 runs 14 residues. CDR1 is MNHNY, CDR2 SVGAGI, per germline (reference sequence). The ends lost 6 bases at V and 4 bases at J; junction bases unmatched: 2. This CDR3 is CASRGQGSTGELFF. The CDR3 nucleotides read TGTGCCAGCAGGGGACAGGGGAGCACCGGGGAGCTGTTTTTT.

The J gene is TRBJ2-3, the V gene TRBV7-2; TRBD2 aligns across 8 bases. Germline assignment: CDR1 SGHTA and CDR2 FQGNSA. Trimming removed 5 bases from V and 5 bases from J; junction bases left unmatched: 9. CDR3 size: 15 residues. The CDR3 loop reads CASSPGRSGGDTQYF. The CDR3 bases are TGTGCCAGCAGCCCCGGAAGGAGCGGGGGAGATACGCAGTATTTT.

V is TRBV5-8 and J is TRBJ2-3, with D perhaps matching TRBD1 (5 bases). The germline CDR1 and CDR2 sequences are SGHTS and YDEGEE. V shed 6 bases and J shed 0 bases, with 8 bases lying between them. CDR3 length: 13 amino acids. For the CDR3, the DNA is TGTGCCAGCAAGGGGCAGAGCACAGATACGCAGTATTTT. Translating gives CASKGQSTDTQYF.

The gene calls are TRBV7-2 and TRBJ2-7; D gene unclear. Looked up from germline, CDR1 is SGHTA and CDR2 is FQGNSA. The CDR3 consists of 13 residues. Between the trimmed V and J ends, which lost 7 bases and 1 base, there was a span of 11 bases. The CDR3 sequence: CASNLDGSYEQYF. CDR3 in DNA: TGTGCCAGCAACCTGGACGGGTCCTACGAGCAGTACTTC.

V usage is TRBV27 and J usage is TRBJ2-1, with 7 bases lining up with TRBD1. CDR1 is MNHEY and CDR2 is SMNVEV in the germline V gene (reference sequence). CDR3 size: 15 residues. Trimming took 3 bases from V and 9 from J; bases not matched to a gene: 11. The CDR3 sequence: CASSFGQAAGGEQFF. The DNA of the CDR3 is TGTGCCAGCAGTTTTGGACAGGCGGCCGGTGGTGAGCAGTTCTTC.

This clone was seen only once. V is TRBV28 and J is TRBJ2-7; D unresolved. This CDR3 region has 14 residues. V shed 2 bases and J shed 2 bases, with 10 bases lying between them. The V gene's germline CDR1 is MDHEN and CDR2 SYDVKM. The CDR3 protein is CASSLGFDAYEQYF. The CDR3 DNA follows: TGTGCCAGCAGTTTAGGGTTTGATGCCTACGAGCAGTACTTC.

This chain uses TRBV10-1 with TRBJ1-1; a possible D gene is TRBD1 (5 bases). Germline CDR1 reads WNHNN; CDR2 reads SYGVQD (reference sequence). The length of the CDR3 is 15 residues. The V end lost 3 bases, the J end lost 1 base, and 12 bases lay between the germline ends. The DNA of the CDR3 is TGCGCCAGCAGTGATGGGGGTGGGACGAACACTGAAGCTTTCTTT. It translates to CASSDGGGTNTEAFF.

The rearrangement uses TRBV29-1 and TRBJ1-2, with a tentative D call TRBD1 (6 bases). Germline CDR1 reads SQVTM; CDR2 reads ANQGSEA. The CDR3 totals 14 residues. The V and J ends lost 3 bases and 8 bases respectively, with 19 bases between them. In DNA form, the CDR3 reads TGCAGCGTTGAGGGAGGGGGAGACTTAAGAGGCTACACCTTC. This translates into CSVEGGGDLRGYTF.

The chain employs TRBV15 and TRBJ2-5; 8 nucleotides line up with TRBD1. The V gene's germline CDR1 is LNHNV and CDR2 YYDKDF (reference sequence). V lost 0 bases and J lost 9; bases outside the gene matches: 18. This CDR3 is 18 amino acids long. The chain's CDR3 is CATSRDLGTGQGPRAQYF. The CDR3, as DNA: TGTGCCACCAGCAGAGATCTCGGGACAGGTCAGGGTCCGAGGGCCCAGTACTTC.

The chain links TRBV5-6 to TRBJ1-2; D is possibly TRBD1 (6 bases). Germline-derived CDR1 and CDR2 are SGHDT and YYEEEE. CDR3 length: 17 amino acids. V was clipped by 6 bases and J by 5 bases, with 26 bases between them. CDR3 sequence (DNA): TGTGCCAGCATCCCGTGGATGTGGGGGCGAGACCGGTATGGCTACACCTTC. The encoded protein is CASIPWMWGRDRYGYTF. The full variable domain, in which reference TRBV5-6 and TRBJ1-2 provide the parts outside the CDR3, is DAGVTQSPTHLIKTRGQQVTLRCSPKSGHDTVSWYQQALGQGPQFIFQYYEEEERQRGNFPDRFSGHQFPNYSSELNVNALLLGDSALYLCASIPWMWGRDRYGYTFGSGTRLTVV.

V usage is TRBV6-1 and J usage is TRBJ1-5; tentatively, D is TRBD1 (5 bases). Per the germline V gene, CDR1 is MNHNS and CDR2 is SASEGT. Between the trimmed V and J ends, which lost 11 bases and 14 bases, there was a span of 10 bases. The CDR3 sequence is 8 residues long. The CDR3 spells CARGLEHF. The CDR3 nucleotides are TGTGCCCGGGGCCTGGAGCATTTT.

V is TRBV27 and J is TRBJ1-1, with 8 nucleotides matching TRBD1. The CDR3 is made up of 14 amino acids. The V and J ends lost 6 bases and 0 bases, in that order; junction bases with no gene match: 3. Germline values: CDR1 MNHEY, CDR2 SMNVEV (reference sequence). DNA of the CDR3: TGTGCCAGCAGACTGGACAGGGTGAACACTGAAGCTTTCTTT. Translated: CASRLDRVNTEAFF.

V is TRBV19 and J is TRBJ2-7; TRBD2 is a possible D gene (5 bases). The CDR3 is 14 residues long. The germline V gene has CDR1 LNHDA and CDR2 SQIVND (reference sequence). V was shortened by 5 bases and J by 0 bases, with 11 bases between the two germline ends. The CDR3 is CASSWGVGSYEQYF. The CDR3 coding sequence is TGTGCCAGTAGTTGGGGAGTGGGCTCCTACGAGCAGTACTTC.

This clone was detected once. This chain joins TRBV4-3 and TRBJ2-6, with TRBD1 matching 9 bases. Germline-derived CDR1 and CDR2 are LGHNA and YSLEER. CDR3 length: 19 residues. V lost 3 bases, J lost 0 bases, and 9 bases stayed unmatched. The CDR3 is CASSQLPGQGYSGANVLTF. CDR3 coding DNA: TGCGCCAGCAGCCAGCTTCCGGGACAGGGTTACTCTGGGGCCAACGTCCTGACTTTC.

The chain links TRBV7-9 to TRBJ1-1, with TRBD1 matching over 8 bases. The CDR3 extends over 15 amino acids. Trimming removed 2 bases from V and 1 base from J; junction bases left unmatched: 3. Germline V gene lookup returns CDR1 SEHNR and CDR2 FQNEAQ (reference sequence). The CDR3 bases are TGTGCCAGCAGCTTACAGGGGGCAAGGAACACTGAAGCTTTCTTT. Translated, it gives CASSLQGARNTEAFF.

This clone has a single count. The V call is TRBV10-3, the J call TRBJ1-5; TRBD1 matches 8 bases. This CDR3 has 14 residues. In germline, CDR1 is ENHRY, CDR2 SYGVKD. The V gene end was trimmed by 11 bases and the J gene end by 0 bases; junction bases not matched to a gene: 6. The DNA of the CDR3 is TGTGCCGGCGGGACAGGCGATAGCAATCAGCCCCAGCATTTT. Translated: CAGGTGDSNQPQHF.

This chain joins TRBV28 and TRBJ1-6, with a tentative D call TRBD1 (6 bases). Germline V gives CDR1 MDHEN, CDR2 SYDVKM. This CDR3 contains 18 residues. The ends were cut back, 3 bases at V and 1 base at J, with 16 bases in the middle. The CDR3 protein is CASSLPGAGISYNSPLHF. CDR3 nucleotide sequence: TGTGCCAGCAGTTTGCCGGGGGCTGGGATTTCCTATAATTCACCCCTCCACTTT.

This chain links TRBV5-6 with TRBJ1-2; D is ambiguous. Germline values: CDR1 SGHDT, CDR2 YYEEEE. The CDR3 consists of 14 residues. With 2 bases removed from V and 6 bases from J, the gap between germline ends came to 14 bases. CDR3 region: CASSFPDSRDGYTF. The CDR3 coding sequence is TGTGCCAGCAGCTTCCCTGACTCCCGGGATGGCTACACCTTC.

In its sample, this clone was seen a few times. The CDR3: CASSERWAGELFF. DNA of the CDR3: TGTGCCAGCAGTGAGAGGTGGGCCGGGGAGCTGTTTTTT. The chain joins TRBV6-1 to TRBJ2-2; unclear D gene. Looked up from germline, CDR1 is MNHNS and CDR2 is SASEGT. V was trimmed by 3 bases and J by 6 bases, leaving 8 bases between them. CDR3 size: 13 residues.